A selection of T cell receptor beta chains follows, all from one sample in a study of beta chain features in type 1 diabetes. Sequencing was performed with immunoSEQ multiplex PCR; in TCRdb, only in-frame clones are kept and a portion is missing. The sample carries around 250,000 clones, 13% to 15% recorded once. The sequenced sample was naive CD4+ T cells from blood. The receptors were gathered from a woman aged 40-49 years in good health. Both conserved end residues are part of each CDR3. A D gene is named only where the DNA matches it firmly. Clone size, where shown, is once, few, many, or a class for clones that have expanded.

j_gene,abundance,d_gene,v_gene,CDR3nt,CDR3aa
TRBJ2-3,-,-,TRBV7-9,TGTGCCAGCAGCTCAAACTCACCAGATACGCAGTATTTT,CASSSNSPDTQYF
TRBJ2-2,once,TRBD1,TRBV6-6,TGTGCCAGCACCCGAACGGGACAGGGCACCGGGGAGCTGTTTTTT,CASTRTGQGTGELFF
TRBJ2-2,-,-,TRBV12-5,TGTGCTAGTGGTAAACGGGACACACACACCGGGGAGCTGTTTTTT,CASGKRDTHTGELFF
TRBJ2-3,few,TRBD2,TRBV18,TGTGCCAGCTCACCAATTCCCCGGACTAGCGGCACAGATACGCAGTATTTT,CASSPIPRTSGTDTQYF
TRBJ1-2,-,-,TRBV6-5,TGTGCCAGCAGTTACTCGAGCAGGGGCTATGGCTACACCTTC,CASSYSSRGYGYTF
TRBJ2-5,few,-,TRBV7-2,TGTGCCAGCAGCCGTGGGGGGGCAACCGGAGAGACCCAGTACTTC,CASSRGGATGETQYF
TRBJ1-5,few,-,TRBV9,TGTGCCAGCAGCGTAGGGGCAGGCAACAATCAGCCCCAGCATTTT,CASSVGAGNNQPQHF
TRBJ1-5,once,-,TRBV7-8,TGTGCCAGCAGCTTAGCGCGGGATTTGGCGTCAAGTAGCAATCAGCCCCAGCATTTT,CASSLARDLASSSNQPQHF
TRBJ2-7,-,-,TRBV7-2,TGTGCCAGCAGCTCCTGGGGGGGCCTTTACGAGCAGTACTTC,CASSSWGGLYEQYF
TRBJ2-3,-,-,TRBV25-1,TGTGCCAGCGGTCCCAGGGGTTTACTGGGAGATACGCAGTATTTT,CASGPRGLLGDTQYF
TRBJ1-4,-,-,TRBV7-9,TGTGCCAGCAGCTTAATGCAGGGGACGGAAAAACTGTTTTTT,CASSLMQGTEKLFF
TRBJ1-1,few,TRBD1,TRBV7-8,TGTGCCAGCAGCGTGGACAGGGTGGGGACTGAAGCTTTCTTT,CASSVDRVGTEAFF
TRBJ2-1,few,TRBD2,TRBV10-3,TGTGCCATCAGTGAGTTCGGTACCCCGGGACTAAAGAATGAGCAGTTCTTC,CAISEFGTPGLKNEQFF
TRBJ2-1,-,TRBD2,TRBV2,TGTGCCAGCAGTGAAAGGGCTAGCGGATTTTACAATGAGCAGTTCTTC,CASSERASGFYNEQFF
TRBJ2-1,-,TRBD1,TRBV25-1,TGTGCCAGCACCCCGGTCACAGGGGGTAAATATGAGCAGTTCTTC,CASTPVTGGKYEQFF
TRBJ2-2,once,TRBD1,TRBV7-9,TGTGCCAACTCGGGACAGGGGAACGGGGAGCTGTTTTTT,CANSGQGNGELFF
TRBJ1-1,few,TRBD1,TRBV11-3,TGTGCCAGCAGCTCTCCGGGACAGGGTTTACGTTTCTTT,CASSSPGQGLRFF
TRBJ1-3,-,-,TRBV6-5,TGTGCCAGCAGTTACGGCGTCTCGACAAAGAACACCATATATTTT,CASSYGVSTKNTIYF
TRBJ2-3,few,TRBD2,TRBV13,TGTGCCAGCAGCTCGATAGCGGGGAGGAACACAGATACGCAGTATTTT,CASSSIAGRNTDTQYF
TRBJ2-3,-,TRBD2,TRBV27,TGTGCCAGCAAGCGGGGGCCGGGCACAGATACGCAGTATTTT,CASKRGPGTDTQYF
TRBJ1-5,-,-,TRBV19,TGTGCCAGTAGTATGGGAGGGAGGAATCAGCCCCAGCATTTT,CASSMGGRNQPQHF
TRBJ2-1,few,-,TRBV5-4,TGTGCCAGCAGCCCCGGTAGAGGTACTTCATCCTACAATGAGCAGTTCTTC,CASSPGRGTSSYNEQFF
TRBJ2-3,few,-,TRBV5-1,TGCGCCAGCAGCTTGGGGAGGGGAGCTAGCACAGATACGCAGTATTTT,CASSLGRGASTDTQYF
TRBJ1-2,-,TRBD1,TRBV5-1,TGCGCCGCACGTACCGGGACAGGGAACGACGGCTACACCTTC,CAARTGTGNDGYTF
TRBJ1-6,-,-,TRBV27,TGTGCCAGCAGTTTTCTGTACAGAAGCTATAATTCACCCCTCCACTTT,CASSFLYRSYNSPLHF